The clone carrying this T cell receptor (beta chain) showed up just a few times. This specimen comes from a study of T cells after yellow fever vaccination. TCRdb re-called the 5' RACE reads with MiXCR, one entry per CDR3 protein. This sample has roughly 240,000 distinct CDR3 sequences; less than 7.5% occur once, and the top ten carry 0.8% to 1.2%. The starting material was CD4+ T cells sorted from PBMCs, obtained on the day of the yellow fever booster vaccination. This receptor was identified in a man aged 25 to 45 who received the YFV17D yellow fever vaccine.

The CDR3 reads CASSYGTGVSGEQYF. The CDR3, as DNA: TGTGCCAGCAGTTACGGGACAGGGGTCTCGGGGGAGCAGTACTTC. The genes are TRBV6-5 and TRBJ2-7; 10 bases map to TRBD1. The CDR3 consists of 15 residues. Per the germline V gene, CDR1 is MNHEY and CDR2 is SVGAGI. V lost 2 bases, J lost 7 bases, and 8 bases stayed unmatched.